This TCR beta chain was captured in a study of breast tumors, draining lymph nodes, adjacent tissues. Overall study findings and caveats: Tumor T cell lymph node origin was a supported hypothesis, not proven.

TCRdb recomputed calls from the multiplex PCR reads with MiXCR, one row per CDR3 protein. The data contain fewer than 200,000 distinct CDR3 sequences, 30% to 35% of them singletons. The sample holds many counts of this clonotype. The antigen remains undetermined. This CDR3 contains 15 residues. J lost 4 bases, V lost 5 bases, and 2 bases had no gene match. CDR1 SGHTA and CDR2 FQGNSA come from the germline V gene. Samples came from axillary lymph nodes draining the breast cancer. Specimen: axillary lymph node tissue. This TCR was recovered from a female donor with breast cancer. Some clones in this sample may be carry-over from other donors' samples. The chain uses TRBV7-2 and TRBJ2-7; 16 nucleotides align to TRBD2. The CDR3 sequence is CASSPGLAGGYEQYF. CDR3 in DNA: TGTGCCAGCAGCCCGGGACTAGCGGGGGGGTACGAGCAGTACTTC.